These 26 T cell receptor beta chains were all obtained from the same sample, sequenced in a study of memory CD4+ T cells and cytomegalovirus serostatus. The sort gate was single viable CD3+CD4+CD8-CD45RO+ cells for memory CD4+ T cells. Repertoires were generated with immunoSEQ multiplex PCR, while TCRdb's copy carries only in-frame clones and drops some. The top ten clones hold nearly 0.8% of a sample with under 100,000 clones, about 85% of them seen once. Sequenced material: memory CD4+ T cells from blood. The receptor set was obtained from an adult in good health and CMV-seronegative.

The V gene is TRBV4-1, the J gene TRBJ1-2; tentative D call: TRBD1 (6 bases). The CDR3 consists of 16 residues. Germline CDR1 is MGHRA and CDR2 is YSYEKL. Trimming took off 2 bases at V and 5 bases at J, with 18 bases between the two ends. CDR3 nucleotides: TGCGCCAGCAGCCAACCCCCCGGGGGGCGGAGGTATGGCTACACCTTC. As protein: CASSQPPGGRRYGYTF.

The chain joins TRBV10-1 to TRBJ1-6; D call uncertain. The CDR3 sequence is 12 residues long. Germline values: CDR1 WNHNN, CDR2 SYGVQD (reference sequence). V shed 3 bases and J shed 7 bases, with 4 bases lying between them. The CDR3 loop reads CASSDQNSPLHF. DNA for the CDR3: TGCGCCAGCAGTGATCAGAATTCACCCCTCCACTTT.

The gene calls are TRBV7-9 and TRBJ1-6; TRBD1 is a possible D gene (6 bases). The V gene lost 1 base and the J gene lost 11 bases, with 9 bases spanning the gap. Germline loops: CDR1 SEHNR, CDR2 FQNEAQ (reference sequence). The CDR3 is 13 amino acids. The CDR3 protein is CASSLDPGAPLHF. The CDR3 nucleotides read TGTGCCAGCAGCTTAGACCCAGGGGCACCCCTCCACTTT.

On this clone: At the DNA level, this CDR3 is encoded by other sequences in the same sample as well. The CDR3 protein is CASSLEGSTEAFF. The DNA for the CDR3 is TGTGCCAGCAGCTTAGAGGGGAGCACTGAAGCTTTCTTT. The gene calls are TRBV11-2 and TRBJ1-1, with D hard to call. The CDR3 consists of 13 residues. V gave up 0 bases and J gave up 4 bases, with 6 bases separating them. CDR1 and CDR2 from the germline V gene are SGHAT and FQNNGV.

V usage is TRBV7-9 and J usage is TRBJ2-7; D is undetermined. CDR3 size: 14 residues. CDR1 is SEHNR and CDR2 is FQNEAQ in the germline V gene (reference sequence). V dropped 7 bases and J dropped 1 base, with 14 bases sitting between them. The CDR3 sequence is CASTQVGDSYEQYF. The CDR3, as DNA: TGTGCCAGCACCCAAGTTGGAGATTCCTACGAGCAGTACTTC.

This chain joins TRBV9 and TRBJ2-3, with 7 positions matching TRBD2. After removal of 2 bases from V and 1 base from J, the junction contained 4 bases not matched to a gene. The CDR3 covers 15 residues. Germline-derived CDR1 and CDR2 are SGDLS and YYNGEE. The CDR3 spells CASSVSGAGTDTQYF. In DNA, the CDR3 is TGTGCCAGCAGCGTGAGCGGGGCGGGCACAGATACGCAGTATTTT.

V and J are TRBV5-1 and TRBJ1-4, with D perhaps matching TRBD1 (5 bases). This CDR3 comprises 14 residues. Per germline, CDR1 SGHRS and CDR2 YFSETQ. Trimming removed 3 bases at V and 5 bases at J, with 11 bases between. DNA of the CDR3: TGCGCCAGCAGCTCGGGACCCAGCAATGAAAAACTGTTTTTT. Amino acid sequence: CASSSGPSNEKLFF. The full variable domain, with the rest looked up from reference TRBV5-1 and TRBJ1-4, is KAGVTQTPRYLIKTRGQQVTLSCSPISGHRSVSWYQQTPGQGLQFLFEYFSETQRNKGNFPGRFSGRQFSNSRSEMNVSTLELGDSALYLCASSSGPSNEKLFFGSGTQLSVL.

The chain combines TRBV6-1 with TRBJ1-3; D uncertain. This CDR3 is 12 amino acids long. The germline V gene has CDR1 MNHNS and CDR2 SASEGT. In DNA, the CDR3 is TGTGCTGCCGACACCGACAGAAACACCATATATTTT. This encodes CAADTDRNTIYF.

The V gene is TRBV2, the J gene TRBJ2-7, with D hard to call. Germline CDR1 and CDR2: SNHLY and FYNNEI. Trimming took off 4 bases at V and 6 bases at J, with 10 bases between the two ends. The CDR3 is 12 residues long. The CDR3 here is CASSVATLEQYF. CDR3 DNA: TGTGCCAGCAGTGTCGCGACACTCGAGCAGTACTTC.

This clone was seen a few times. Written as DNA, the CDR3 is TGTGCCAGCAGTCCACGGACAGGGGTTAATTCACCCCTCCACTTT. Encoded protein: CASSPRTGVNSPLHF. The chain links TRBV27 to TRBJ1-6; the match to TRBD1 covers 9 bases. Germline assignment: CDR1 MNHEY and CDR2 SMNVEV (reference sequence). The CDR3 runs 15 residues. Trimming at V came to 5 bases and at J to 6 bases, leaving 5 bases not matched to a gene.

The genes are TRBV10-3 and TRBJ1-2; weak D call: TRBD1 (6 bases). CDR1 and CDR2 from the germline V gene are ENHRY and SYGVKD. This CDR3 contains 13 residues. The germline V and J ends were trimmed by 8 bases and 6 bases, with 16 bases remaining between them. For the CDR3, the DNA is TGTGCCATCGCAGCACAGGGATCAAATGGCTACACCTTC. Protein: CAIAAQGSNGYTF.

This clone came up once. The rearrangement joins TRBV25-1 to TRBJ1-3, with D perhaps matching TRBD1 (6 bases). CDR3 length: 14 amino acids. Germline-derived CDR1 and CDR2 are MGHDK and SYGVNS. Between the trimmed V and J ends, which lost 6 bases and 4 bases, there was a span of 13 bases. The CDR3 loop is CASSGGGAGNTIYF. The DNA of the CDR3 is TGTGCCAGCAGCGGAGGGGGTGCCGGAAACACCATATATTTT.

The chain carries TRBV6-1 and TRBJ1-2; D ambiguous. The CDR3 runs to 11 residues. The ends were cut back, 7 bases at V and 4 bases at J, with 7 bases in the middle. CDR1 and CDR2 (germline): MNHNS, SASEGT. The CDR3 loop reads CASKRVYGYTF. The CDR3 region has the DNA TGTGCCAGCAAACGGGTCTATGGCTACACCTTC.

This clone was seen a handful of times. The junction departs from the called germline gene at one end, perhaps through a read error. This chain joins TRBV6-5 and TRBJ1-1; 9 bases fit TRBD1. Germline V lookup: CDR1 MNHEY, CDR2 SVGAGI. The CDR3 loop spans 10 amino acids. The CDR3 DNA reads as TGTGCCAGCAGGGGGACAGGGACGATCTTT. Translated: CASRGTGTIF.

CDR3: CASSEPDRNQPQHF. CDR3 nucleotide sequence: TGTGCCAGCAGTGAACCAGATCGCAATCAGCCCCAGCATTTT. V is TRBV2 and J is TRBJ1-5; D unclear. The ends were cut back, 2 bases at V and 2 bases at J, with 7 bases in the middle. CDR3 size: 14 residues. Per the germline V gene, CDR1 is SNHLY and CDR2 is FYNNEI.

The rearrangement links TRBV6-5 to TRBJ1-4, with D possibly being TRBD1 (5 bases). This CDR3 spans 15 amino acids. V lost 6 bases and J lost 0, with 11 bases in between. CDR1 is MNHEY and CDR2 is SVGAGI in the germline V gene. The CDR3 sequence: CASRDGGATNEKLFF. The CDR3 DNA reads TGTGCCAGCAGAGACGGGGGTGCAACTAATGAAAAACTGTTTTTT.

V gene TRBV9 combines with J gene TRBJ1-2; TRBD1 matches 11 bases. The CDR3 runs 15 residues. CDR1 and CDR2 from the germline V gene are SGDLS and YYNGEE. The V and J ends lost 4 bases and 6 bases, in that order; junction bases with no gene match: 8. In DNA, the CDR3 is TGTGCCAGCAGCCCAAGGACAGGGGGCGGTGATGGCTACACCTTC. This translates into CASSPRTGGGDGYTF.

V and J are TRBV10-1 and TRBJ2-6; TRBD1 matches 8 bases. CDR1 is WNHNN and CDR2 is SYGVQD in the germline V gene (reference sequence). There are 19 residues in the CDR3. Losses at the gene ends were 2 bases for V and 13 bases for J; bases not matched to a gene: 22. The CDR3 DNA is TGCGCCAGCAGTGAGCCCGGCCGGGACAGGCGAAAGCCTCAGCCTGTCCTGACTTTC. This encodes CASSEPGRDRRKPQPVLTF.

This clone was counted once. This sequence joins TRBV15 and TRBJ1-5; D might be TRBD1 (5 bases). The V end was cut by 0 bases, the J end by 7 bases, with 7 bases between. This CDR3 is 13 amino acids long. Germline lookup yields CDR1 LNHNV and CDR2 YYDKDF (reference sequence). The CDR3 sequence: CATSRDRGQPQHF. The DNA for the CDR3 is TGTGCCACCAGCAGAGATAGGGGACAGCCCCAGCATTTT.

The chain has TRBV19 and TRBJ2-1; 8 bases are a match to TRBD2. This CDR3 spans 16 amino acids. V was pared by 5 bases and J by 1 base, with 7 bases of the junction left unmatched. CDR1 is LNHDA and CDR2 is SQIVND in the germline V gene (reference sequence). CDR3 loop: CASSDLAGNSYNEQFF. The CDR3, as DNA: TGTGCCAGTAGTGATCTAGCGGGCAATTCCTACAATGAGCAGTTCTTC.

About this clone itself: Other DNA sequences in this specimen translate into the identical CDR3. The chain uses TRBV7-9 and TRBJ2-7; D remains unclear. Trimming pared 1 base from V and 3 bases from J, leaving 4 bases between. Germline assignment: CDR1 SEHNR and CDR2 FQNEAQ (reference sequence). The CDR3 length is 12 residues. The CDR3 nucleotides are TGTGCCAGCAGCTTAGTCGGCTACGAGCAGTACTTC. This gives the protein CASSLVGYEQYF.

This clone was counted a few times. The rearrangement links TRBV7-9 to TRBJ1-2; maybe TRBD1 (5 bases). V was cut by 5 bases and J by 8 bases, with 18 bases left in between. Germline CDR1 reads SEHNR; CDR2 reads FQNEAQ (reference sequence). CDR3 length: 14 residues. The CDR3, as DNA: TGTGCCAGCAGCCTCGGCCCCGTCGGGGGAGGCTACACCTTC. Protein sequence: CASSLGPVGGGYTF.

The chain employs TRBV5-1 and TRBJ2-5; 8 nucleotides align to TRBD2. Trimming cost V 0 bases and J 0 bases; bases outside gene matches: 4. The CDR3 has 16 amino acids. Germline V gene sequence: CDR1 SGHRS, CDR2 YFSETQ. In DNA form, the CDR3 reads TGCGCCAGCAGCTTGGTTGGCGGGGGGTACCAAGAGACCCAGTACTTC. Translation gives CASSLVGGGYQETQYF. The whole variable domain, remainder taken from reference TRBV5-1 and TRBJ2-5, is KAGVTQTPRYLIKTRGQQVTLSCSPISGHRSVSWYQQTPGQGLQFLFEYFSETQRNKGNFPGRFSGRQFSNSRSEMNVSTLELGDSALYLCASSLVGGGYQETQYFGPGTRLLVL.

Here the CDR3 DNA reads TGTGCCAGCAGTTACGGGTGGAAGGTCCACGAGCAGTACTTC. The encoded protein is CASSYGWKVHEQYF. The V call is TRBV6-5, the J call TRBJ2-7; no definite D call. From germline, CDR1 is MNHEY and CDR2 SVGAGI. The germline V and J ends were trimmed by 2 bases and 5 bases, with 13 bases remaining between them. This CDR3 has 14 residues.

The chain combines TRBV19 with TRBJ2-5; tentatively, D is TRBD1 or TRBD2 (6 bases each). V was trimmed by 5 bases and J by 5 bases, leaving 15 bases between them. The CDR3 sequence is 14 residues long. Per germline, CDR1 LNHDA and CDR2 SQIVND (reference sequence). As DNA, the CDR3 is TGTGCCAGTAGTTTCAGGGGCGCGGGGGAGACCCAGTACTTC. Amino acid sequence: CASSFRGAGETQYF.

A single count supports this clone. The chain joins TRBV6-1 to TRBJ2-2; no clear D gene. Germline CDR1 is MNHNS and CDR2 is SASEGT. The CDR3 loop spans 12 amino acids. Trimming shortened V by 10 bases and J by 4 bases, and 10 bases separated the two germline ends. CDR3 DNA: TGTGCCACCTCTAGAGTCACCGGGGAGCTGTTTTTT. Its protein product is CATSRVTGELFF.